The present T cell receptor (beta chain) was sequenced within a study of blood T cell repertoires in COVID-19. At the level of the study: The samples span acute and convalescent COVID-19 from the United States, Italy and Spain.

This clone was seen once. Original data processing: Reference gene primers were amplified, and this amplification served to estimate nucleated cell counts. Generated by immunoSEQ multiplex PCR, the TCRdb table keeps only in-frame clones and is missing some. V and J calls and clone size are copied from that table; D and trimming were computed from the DNA. The sample has hundreds of thousands of clones, 75% to 90% seen once; the top ten hold 5% to 5.5%. Either two negative PCRs, clearance, or symptom resolution qualified Cohort 3 donors as recovered. This receptor was taken from a man aged 60 to 69 who had recovered from COVID-19. The sample consisted of PBMCs or T cells enriched from blood (not recorded which).

The CDR3 nucleotides read TGTGCCAGCAGCTCGGTCGGTAGTCGATATTACAATGAGCAGTTCTTC. Protein: CASSSVGSRYYNEQFF. V is TRBV7-6 and J is TRBJ2-1; D not certain. V lost 4 bases to trimming and J lost 4 bases, with 17 bases between them. Germline CDR1 and CDR2: SGHVS and FNYEAQ. CDR3 size: 16 residues.